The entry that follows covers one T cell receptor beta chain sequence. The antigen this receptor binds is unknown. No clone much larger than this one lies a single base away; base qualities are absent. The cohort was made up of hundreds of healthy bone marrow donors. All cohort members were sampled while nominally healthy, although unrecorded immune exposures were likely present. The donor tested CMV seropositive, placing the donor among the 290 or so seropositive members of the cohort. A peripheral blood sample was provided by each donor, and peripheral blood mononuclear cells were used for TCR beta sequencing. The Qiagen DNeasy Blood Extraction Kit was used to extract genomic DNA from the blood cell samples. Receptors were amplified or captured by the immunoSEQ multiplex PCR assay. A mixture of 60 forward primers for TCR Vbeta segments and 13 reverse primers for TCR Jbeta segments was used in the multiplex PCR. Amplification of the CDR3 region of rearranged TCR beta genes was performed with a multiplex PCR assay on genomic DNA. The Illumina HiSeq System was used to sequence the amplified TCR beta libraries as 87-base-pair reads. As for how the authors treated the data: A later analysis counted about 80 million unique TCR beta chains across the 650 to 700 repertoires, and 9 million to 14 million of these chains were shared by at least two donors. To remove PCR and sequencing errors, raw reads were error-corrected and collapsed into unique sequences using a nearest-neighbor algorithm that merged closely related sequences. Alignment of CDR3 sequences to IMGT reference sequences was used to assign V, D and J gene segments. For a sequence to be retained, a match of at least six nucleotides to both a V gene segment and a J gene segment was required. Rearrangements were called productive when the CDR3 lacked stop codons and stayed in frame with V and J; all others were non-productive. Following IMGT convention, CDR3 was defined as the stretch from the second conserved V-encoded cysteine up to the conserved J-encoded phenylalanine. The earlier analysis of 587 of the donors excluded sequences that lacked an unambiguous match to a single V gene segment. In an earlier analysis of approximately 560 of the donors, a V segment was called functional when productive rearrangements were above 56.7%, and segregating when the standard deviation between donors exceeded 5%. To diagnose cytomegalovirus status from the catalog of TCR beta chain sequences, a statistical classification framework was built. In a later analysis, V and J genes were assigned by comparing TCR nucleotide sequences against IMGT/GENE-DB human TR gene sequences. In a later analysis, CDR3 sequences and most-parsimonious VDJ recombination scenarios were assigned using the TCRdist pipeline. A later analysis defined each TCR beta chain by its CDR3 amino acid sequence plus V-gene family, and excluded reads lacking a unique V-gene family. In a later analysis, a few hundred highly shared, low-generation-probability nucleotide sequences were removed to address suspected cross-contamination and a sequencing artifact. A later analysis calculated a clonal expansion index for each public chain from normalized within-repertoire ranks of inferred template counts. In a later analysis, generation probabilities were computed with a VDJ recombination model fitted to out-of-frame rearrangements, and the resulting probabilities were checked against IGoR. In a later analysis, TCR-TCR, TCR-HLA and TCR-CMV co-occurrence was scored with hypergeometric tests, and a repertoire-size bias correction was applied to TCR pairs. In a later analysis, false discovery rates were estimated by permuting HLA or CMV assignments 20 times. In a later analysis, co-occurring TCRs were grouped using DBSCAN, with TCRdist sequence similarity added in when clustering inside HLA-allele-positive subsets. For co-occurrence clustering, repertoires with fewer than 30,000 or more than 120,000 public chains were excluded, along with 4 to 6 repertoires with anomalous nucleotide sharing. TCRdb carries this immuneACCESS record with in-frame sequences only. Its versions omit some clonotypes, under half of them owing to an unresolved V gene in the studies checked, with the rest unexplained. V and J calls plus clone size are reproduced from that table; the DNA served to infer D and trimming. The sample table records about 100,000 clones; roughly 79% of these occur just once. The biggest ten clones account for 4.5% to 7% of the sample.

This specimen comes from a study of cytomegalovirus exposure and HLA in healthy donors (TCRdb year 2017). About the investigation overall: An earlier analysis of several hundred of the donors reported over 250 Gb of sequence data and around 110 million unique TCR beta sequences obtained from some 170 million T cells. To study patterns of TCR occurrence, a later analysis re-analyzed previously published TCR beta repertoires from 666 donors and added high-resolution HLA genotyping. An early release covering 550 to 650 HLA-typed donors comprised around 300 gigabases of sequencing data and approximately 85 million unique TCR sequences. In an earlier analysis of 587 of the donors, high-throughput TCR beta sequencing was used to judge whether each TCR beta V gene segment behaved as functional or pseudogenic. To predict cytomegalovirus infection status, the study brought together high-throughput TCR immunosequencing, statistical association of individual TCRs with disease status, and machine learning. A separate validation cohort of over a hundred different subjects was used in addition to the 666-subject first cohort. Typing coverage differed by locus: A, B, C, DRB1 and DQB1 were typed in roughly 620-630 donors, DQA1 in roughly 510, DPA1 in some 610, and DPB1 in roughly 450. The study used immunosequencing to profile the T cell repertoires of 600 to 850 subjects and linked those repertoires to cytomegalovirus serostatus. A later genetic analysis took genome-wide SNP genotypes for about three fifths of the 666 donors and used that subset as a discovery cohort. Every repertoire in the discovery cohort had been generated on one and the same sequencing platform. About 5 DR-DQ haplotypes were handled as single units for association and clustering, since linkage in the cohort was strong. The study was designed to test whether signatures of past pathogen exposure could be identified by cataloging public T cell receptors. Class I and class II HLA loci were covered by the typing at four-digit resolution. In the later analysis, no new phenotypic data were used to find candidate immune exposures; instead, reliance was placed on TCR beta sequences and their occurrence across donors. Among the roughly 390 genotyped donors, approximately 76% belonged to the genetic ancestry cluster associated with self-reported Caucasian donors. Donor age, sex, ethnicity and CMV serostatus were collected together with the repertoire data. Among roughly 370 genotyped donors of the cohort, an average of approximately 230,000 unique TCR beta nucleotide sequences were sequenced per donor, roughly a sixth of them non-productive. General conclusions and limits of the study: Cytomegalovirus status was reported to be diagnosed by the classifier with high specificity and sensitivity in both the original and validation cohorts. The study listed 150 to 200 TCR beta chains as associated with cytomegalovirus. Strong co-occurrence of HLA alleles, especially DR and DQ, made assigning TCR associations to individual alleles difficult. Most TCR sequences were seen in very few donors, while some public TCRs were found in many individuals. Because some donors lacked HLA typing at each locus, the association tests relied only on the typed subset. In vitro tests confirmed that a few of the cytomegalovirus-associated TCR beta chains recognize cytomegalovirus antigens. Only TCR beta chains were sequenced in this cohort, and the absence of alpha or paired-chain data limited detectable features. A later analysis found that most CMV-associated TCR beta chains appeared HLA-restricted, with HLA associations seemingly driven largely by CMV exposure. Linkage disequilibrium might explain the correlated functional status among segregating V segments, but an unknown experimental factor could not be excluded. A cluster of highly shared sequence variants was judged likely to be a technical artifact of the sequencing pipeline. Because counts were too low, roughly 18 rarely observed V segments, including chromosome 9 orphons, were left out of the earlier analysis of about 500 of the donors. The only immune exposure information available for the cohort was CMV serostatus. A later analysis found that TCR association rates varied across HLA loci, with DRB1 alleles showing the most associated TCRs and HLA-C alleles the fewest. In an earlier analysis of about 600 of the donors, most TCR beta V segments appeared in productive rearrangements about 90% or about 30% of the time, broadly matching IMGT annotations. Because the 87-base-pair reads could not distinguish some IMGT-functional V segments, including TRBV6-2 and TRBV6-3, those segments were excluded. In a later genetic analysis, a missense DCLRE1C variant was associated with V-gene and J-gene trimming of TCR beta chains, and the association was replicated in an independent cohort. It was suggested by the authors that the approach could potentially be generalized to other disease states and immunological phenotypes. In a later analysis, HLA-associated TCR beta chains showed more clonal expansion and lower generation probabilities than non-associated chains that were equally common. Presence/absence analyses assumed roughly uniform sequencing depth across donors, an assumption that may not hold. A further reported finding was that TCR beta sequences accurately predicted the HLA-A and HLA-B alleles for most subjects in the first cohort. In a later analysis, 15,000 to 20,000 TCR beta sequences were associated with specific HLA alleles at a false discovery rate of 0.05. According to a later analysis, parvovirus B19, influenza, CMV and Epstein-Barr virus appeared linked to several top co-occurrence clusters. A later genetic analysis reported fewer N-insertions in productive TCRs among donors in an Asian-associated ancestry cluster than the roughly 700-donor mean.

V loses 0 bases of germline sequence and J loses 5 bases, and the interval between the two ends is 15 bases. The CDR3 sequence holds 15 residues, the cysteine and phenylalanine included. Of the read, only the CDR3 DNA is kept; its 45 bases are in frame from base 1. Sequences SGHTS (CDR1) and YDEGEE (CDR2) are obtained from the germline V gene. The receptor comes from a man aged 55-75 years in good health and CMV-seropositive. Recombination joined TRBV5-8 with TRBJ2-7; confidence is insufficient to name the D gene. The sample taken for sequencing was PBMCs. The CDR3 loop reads CASSLADTIHHEQYF. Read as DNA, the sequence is TGTGCCAGCAGCTTGGCCGACACGATTCACCACGAGCAGTACTTC.